This TCR beta chain was identified in a study of blood T cell repertoires in COVID-19. Profiling relied on immunoSEQ multiplex PCR, and the TCRdb table lists in-frame clones only, not all of them. The data contain approximately 120,000 clones, 85% of them singletons. Germline V gene lookup returns CDR1 LGHNA and CDR2 YNFKEQ. V gave up 1 base and J gave up 11 bases; unmatched junction bases: 5. This CDR3 is built from 14 residues. The J gene is TRBJ1-1, the V gene TRBV4-2, with 12 bases lining up with TRBD1. Material for sequencing was peripheral blood. This sequence originates from a woman of 80 years or more with acute or convalescent COVID-19. The CDR3 coding sequence is TGTGCCAGCAGCCAAGGGGACAGGGGGCAGATGGCTTTCTTT. The encoded protein is CASSQGDRGQMAFF.